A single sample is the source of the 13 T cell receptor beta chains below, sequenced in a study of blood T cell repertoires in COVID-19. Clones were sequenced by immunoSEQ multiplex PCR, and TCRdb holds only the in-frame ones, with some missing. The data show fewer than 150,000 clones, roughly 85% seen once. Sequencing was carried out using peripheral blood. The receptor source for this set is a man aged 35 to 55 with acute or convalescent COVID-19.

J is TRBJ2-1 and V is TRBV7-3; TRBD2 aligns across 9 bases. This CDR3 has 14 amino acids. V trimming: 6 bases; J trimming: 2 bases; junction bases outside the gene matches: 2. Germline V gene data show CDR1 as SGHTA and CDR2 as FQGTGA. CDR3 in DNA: TGTGCCAGCAGACGCGGGGGGGCCTACAATGAGCAGTTCTTC. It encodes CASRRGGAYNEQFF.

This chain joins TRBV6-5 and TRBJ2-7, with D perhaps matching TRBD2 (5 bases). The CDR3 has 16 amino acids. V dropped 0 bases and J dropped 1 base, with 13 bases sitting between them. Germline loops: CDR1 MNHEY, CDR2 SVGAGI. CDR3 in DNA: TGTGCCAGCAGTTACTCGAGGCCCGAGGGATCCTACGAGCAGTACTTC. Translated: CASSYSRPEGSYEQYF.

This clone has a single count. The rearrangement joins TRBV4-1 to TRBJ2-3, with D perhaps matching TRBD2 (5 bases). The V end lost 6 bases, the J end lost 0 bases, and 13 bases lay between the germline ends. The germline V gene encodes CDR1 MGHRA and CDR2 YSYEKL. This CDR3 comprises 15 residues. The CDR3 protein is CASRHGDGSTDTQYF. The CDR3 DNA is TGCGCCAGCAGACACGGGGATGGGAGCACAGATACGCAGTATTTT.

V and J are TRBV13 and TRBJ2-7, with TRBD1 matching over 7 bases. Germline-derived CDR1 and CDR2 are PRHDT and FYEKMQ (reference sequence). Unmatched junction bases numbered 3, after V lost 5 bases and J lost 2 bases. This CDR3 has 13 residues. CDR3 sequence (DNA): TGTGCCAGCAGCCAGGGACAGACCTACGAGCAGTACTTC. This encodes CASSQGQTYEQYF.

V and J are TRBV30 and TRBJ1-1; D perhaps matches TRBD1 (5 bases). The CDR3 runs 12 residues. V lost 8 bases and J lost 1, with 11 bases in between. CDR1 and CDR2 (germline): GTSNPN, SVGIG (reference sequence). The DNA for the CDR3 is TGTGCCGGGGCAGGGCGGAACACTGAAGCTTTCTTT. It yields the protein CAGAGRNTEAFF.

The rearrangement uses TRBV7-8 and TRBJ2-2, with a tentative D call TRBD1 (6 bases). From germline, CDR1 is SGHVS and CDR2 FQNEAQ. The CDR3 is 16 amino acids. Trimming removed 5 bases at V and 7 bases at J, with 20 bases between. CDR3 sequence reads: CASSRIEQGRYGELFF. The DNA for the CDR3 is TGTGCCAGCAGCCGTATTGAACAGGGACGATACGGGGAGCTGTTTTTT.

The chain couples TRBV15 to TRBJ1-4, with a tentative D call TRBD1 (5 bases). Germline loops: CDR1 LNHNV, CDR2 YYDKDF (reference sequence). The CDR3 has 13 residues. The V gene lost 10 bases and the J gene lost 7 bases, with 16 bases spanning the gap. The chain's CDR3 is CAIRPGEGEKLFF. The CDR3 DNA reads TGTGCCATCCGCCCGGGGGAGGGTGAAAAACTGTTTTTT. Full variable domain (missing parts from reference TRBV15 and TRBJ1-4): DAMVIQNPRYQVTQFGKPVTLSCSQTLNHNVMYWYQQKSSQAPKLLFHYYDKDFNNEADTPDNFQSRRPNTSFCFLDIRSPGLGDTAMYLCAIRPGEGEKLFFGSGTQLSVL.

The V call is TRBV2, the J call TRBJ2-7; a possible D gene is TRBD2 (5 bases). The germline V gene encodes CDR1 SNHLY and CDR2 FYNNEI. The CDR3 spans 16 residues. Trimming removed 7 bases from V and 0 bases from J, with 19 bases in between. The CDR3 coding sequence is TGTGCCAGCACTACCCTGGACTTTCCGAGCTCCTACGAGCAGTACTTC. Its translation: CASTTLDFPSSYEQYF.

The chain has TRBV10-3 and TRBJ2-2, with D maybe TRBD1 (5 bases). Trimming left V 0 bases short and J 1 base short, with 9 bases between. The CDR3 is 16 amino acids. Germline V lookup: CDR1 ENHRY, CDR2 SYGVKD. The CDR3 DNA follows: TGTGCCATCAGTGAGTCCGGAAGGGGGAACACCGGGGAGCTGTTTTTT. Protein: CAISESGRGNTGELFF.

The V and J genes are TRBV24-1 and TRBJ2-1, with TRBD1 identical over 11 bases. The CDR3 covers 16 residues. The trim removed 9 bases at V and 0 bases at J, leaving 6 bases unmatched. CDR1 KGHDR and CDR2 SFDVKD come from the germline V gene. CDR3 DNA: TGTGCCACCCGAGGGACAGGGGGAGGCTCCTACAATGAGCAGTTCTTC. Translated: CATRGTGGGSYNEQFF.

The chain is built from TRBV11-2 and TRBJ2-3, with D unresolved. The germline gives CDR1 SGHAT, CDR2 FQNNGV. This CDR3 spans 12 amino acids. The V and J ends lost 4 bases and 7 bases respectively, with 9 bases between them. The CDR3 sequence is CASSWSVYTQYF. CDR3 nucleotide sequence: TGTGCCAGCAGCTGGTCGGTTTATACGCAGTATTTT.

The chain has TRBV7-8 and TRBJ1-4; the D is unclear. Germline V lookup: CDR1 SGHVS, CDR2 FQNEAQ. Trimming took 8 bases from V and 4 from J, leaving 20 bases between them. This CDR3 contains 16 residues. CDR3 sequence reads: CASGGGREWGNEKLFF. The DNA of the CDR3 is TGTGCCAGCGGCGGCGGGAGGGAATGGGGTAATGAAAAACTGTTTTTT.

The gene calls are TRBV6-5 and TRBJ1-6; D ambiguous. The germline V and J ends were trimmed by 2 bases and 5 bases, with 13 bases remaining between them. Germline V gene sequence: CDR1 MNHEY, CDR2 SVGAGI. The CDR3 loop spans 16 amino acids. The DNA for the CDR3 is TGTGCCAGCAGTTACGGTCGGTCAAAGAATAATTCACCCCTCCACTTT. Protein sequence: CASSYGRSKNNSPLHF.